A selection of T cell receptor beta chains follows, all from one sample in a study of shared clonotypes between healthy human individuals. Only in-frame clones appear in the TCRdb table, and some are missing; sequencing was by immunoSEQ multiplex PCR. The sample lists about 380,000 clones, around 96% occurring once. The sample was memory CD8+ T cells sorted from blood. The receptors here all came from a man under 40 in good health. Both conserved end residues are part of each CDR3. A D gene is named only where the DNA matches it firmly.

V gene,J gene,D gene,CDR3 DNA,CDR3 protein
TRBV30,TRBJ2-7,TRBD2,TGTGCCTGGAGTCTAGCGGAGGGGTACGAGCAGTACTTC,CAWSLAEGYEQYF
TRBV6-5,TRBJ2-4,-,TGTGCCAGCAATGGGGGAAACATTCAGTACTTC,CASNGGNIQYF
TRBV2,TRBJ1-2,-,TGTGCCAGCAGGCCGGGATCCGGCTACACCTTC,CASRPGSGYTF
TRBV19,TRBJ2-3,-,TGTGCCAGTAGTATTTGGGCAGGGAGCACAGATACGCAGTATTTT,CASSIWAGSTDTQYF
TRBV7-2,TRBJ1-1,-,TGTGCCAGCAGCTTAGGACCGTACCTCACCCCAACAGGGAACACTGAAGCTTTCTTT,CASSLGPYLTPTGNTEAFF
TRBV11-1,TRBJ2-3,-,TGTGCCAGCAGTCACACGGCAGATACGCAGTATTTT,CASSHTADTQYF
TRBV6-5,TRBJ1-6,-,TGTGCCAGCAGTCCCGGGGCGAATTCACCCCTCCACTTT,CASSPGANSPLHF
TRBV19,TRBJ2-1,-,TGTGCCAGTACGGTGGGCAGGTCTAACAATGAGCAGTTCTTC,CASTVGRSNNEQFF
TRBV13,TRBJ2-7,TRBD2,TGTGCCAGCAGCCCGGGGGTGACTAGCGGGAGGGAGTACTTC,CASSPGVTSGREYF
TRBV6-5,TRBJ2-1,-,TGTGCCAGCAGTTACCTAGCGCCTCTTGCCTACAATGAGCAGTTCTTC,CASSYLAPLAYNEQFF
TRBV10-3,TRBJ1-3,-,TGTGCCATCACGACAGGTTCCGGAAACACCATATATTTT,CAITTGSGNTIYF